The 12 T cell receptor beta chains in this list originate from one sample, sequenced in a study of blood T cell repertoires in COVID-19. Some clones are missing from TCRdb's copy, which holds only in-frame ones; the method was immunoSEQ multiplex PCR. The sample shows roughly 260,000 clones, 80% to 90% of them seen only once. Material for sequencing was peripheral blood. The receptors originated from a woman between 35 and 50 years old with acute or convalescent COVID-19.

Concerning this clone itself: Other DNA sequences within the sample encode an identical CDR3. The chain is built from TRBV27 and TRBJ1-1, with D unclear. Germline V gives CDR1 MNHEY, CDR2 SMNVEV (reference sequence). Trimming pared 6 bases from V and 0 bases from J, leaving 5 bases between. The CDR3 extends over 12 amino acids. CDR3 amino acids: CASRSVNTEAFF. As DNA, the CDR3 is TGTGCCAGCAGATCAGTGAACACTGAAGCTTTCTTT.

This sequence joins TRBV12-3 or TRBV12-4 and TRBJ1-3, with D uncertain. The CDR3 runs 13 residues. Trimming pared 7 bases from V and 4 bases from J, leaving 11 bases between. CDR3 sequence reads: CASNDNIGNTIYF. The DNA for the CDR3 is TGTGCCAGCAATGACAACATCGGAAACACCATATATTTT.

V gene TRBV27 combines with J gene TRBJ1-2; possible D gene TRBD1, 5 bases. The CDR3 spans 17 residues. CDR1 MNHEY and CDR2 SMNVEV come from the germline V gene (reference sequence). V lost 5 bases, J lost 3 bases, and 22 bases lay in between. The CDR3 DNA reads as TGTGCCAGCAGTCCCGGGGGGGGTGGTGGGGATTACTATGGCTACACCTTC. Translation: CASSPGGGGGDYYGYTF.

This clone was observed once. The genes are TRBV21-1 and TRBJ1-5; TRBD1, the table's D call, was not compared with the DNA. TRBV21-1 is flagged as a pseudogene. The CDR3 totals 16 residues. The CDR3 DNA is TGTGCCAGCAGCAAAGTAGGCAGGGGGCACAATCAGCCCCAGCATTTT. Translated: CASSKVGRGHNQPQHF.

Of note for this clone: The sample has other DNA sequences that encode this CDR3 too. The chain carries TRBV5-6 and TRBJ2-3; 9 nucleotides agree with TRBD1. V dropped 4 bases and J dropped 3; count of bases not matched to a gene: 9. The CDR3 runs to 16 residues. Germline-derived CDR1 and CDR2 are SGHDT and YYEEEE. CDR3 sequence (DNA): TGTGCCAGCAGCCTAGTCCCCGGGACAGGGACAGATACGCAGTATTTT. It yields the protein CASSLVPGTGTDTQYF.

This sequence joins TRBV6-5 and TRBJ1-6, with D uncertain. Germline V gene sequence: CDR1 MNHEY, CDR2 SVGAGI. The CDR3 length is 13 residues. Deletions cut 6 bases from V and 8 bases from J, with 11 bases between. CDR3 sequence (DNA): TGTGCCAGCAGCGAGTTAAGCGATTCACCCCTCCACTTT. Translation gives CASSELSDSPLHF.

This clone was counted a single time. The rearrangement links TRBV4-2 to TRBJ1-2; perhaps TRBD1 as D (6 bases). V shed 2 bases and J shed 3 bases, with 13 bases lying between them. The germline gives CDR1 LGHNA, CDR2 YNFKEQ. The CDR3 is 15 amino acids. The CDR3 DNA reads TGTGCCAGCAGCCAACAATACGGACAGCACTATGGCTACACCTTC. Protein product: CASSQQYGQHYGYTF.

The chain carries TRBV3-1 (or the pseudogene TRBV3-2) and TRBJ2-1; 7 bases are a match to TRBD2. V lost 5 bases, J lost 9 bases, and 10 bases stayed unmatched. This CDR3 spans 14 amino acids. CDR1 is LGHDT, CDR2 YNNKEL, per germline (reference sequence). The CDR3 DNA sequence: TGTGCCAGCAGCGAAGGGACTATAAAGAGTGAGCAGTTCTTC. Its translation is CASSEGTIKSEQFF.

This chain connects TRBV30 to TRBJ1-3, with 10 bases fitting TRBD1. With V trimmed by 1 base and J by 2 bases, 2 bases remained unmatched. Looked up from germline, CDR1 is GTSNPN and CDR2 is SVGIG (reference sequence). The CDR3 totals 15 residues. As DNA, the CDR3 is TGTGCCTGGAGTGAGGGGACAGGGGCTGGAAACACCATATATTTT. Translation gives CAWSEGTGAGNTIYF.

This sequence joins TRBV11-2 and TRBJ1-2; D is possibly TRBD1 (6 bases). This CDR3 is 15 amino acids long. The germline V gene encodes CDR1 SGHAT and CDR2 FQNNGV. The V end was cut by 1 base, the J end by 4 bases, with 13 bases between. The CDR3 DNA follows: TGTGCCAGCAGCTTAGTAAGGGGGTTCGGCTATGGCTACACCTTC. It is translated as CASSLVRGFGYGYTF.

The V and J genes are TRBV19 and TRBJ1-2; no clear D. V was clipped by 0 bases and J by 4 bases, with 18 bases between them. The CDR3 loop spans 17 amino acids. From germline, CDR1 is LNHDA and CDR2 SQIVND (reference sequence). The CDR3 DNA sequence: TGTGCCAGTAGTATAGACTATTTGGGCACTCCGATCTATGGCTACACCTTC. As protein: CASSIDYLGTPIYGYTF.

The V and J genes are TRBV4-1 and TRBJ1-2, with D unclear. The germline V and J ends were trimmed by 0 bases and 3 bases, with 17 bases remaining between them. Looked up from germline, CDR1 is MGHRA and CDR2 is YSYEKL. CDR3 length: 17 amino acids. The CDR3 nucleotides are TGCGCCAGCAGCCAAGACTGGAACACTCTCAGCGACTATGGCTACACCTTC. This translates into CASSQDWNTLSDYGYTF.